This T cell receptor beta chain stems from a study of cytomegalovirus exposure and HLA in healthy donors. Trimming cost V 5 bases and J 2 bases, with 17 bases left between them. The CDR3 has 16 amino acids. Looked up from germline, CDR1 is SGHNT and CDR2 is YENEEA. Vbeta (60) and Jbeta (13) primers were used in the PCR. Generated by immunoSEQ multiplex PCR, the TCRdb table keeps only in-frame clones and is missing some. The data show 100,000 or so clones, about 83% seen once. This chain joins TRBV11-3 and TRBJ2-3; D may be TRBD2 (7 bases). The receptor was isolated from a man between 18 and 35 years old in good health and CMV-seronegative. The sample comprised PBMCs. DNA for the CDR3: TGTGCCAGCAGCCCCTTAGGGGGGGGCCCCACAGATACGCAGTATTTT. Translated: CASSPLGGGPTDTQYF.